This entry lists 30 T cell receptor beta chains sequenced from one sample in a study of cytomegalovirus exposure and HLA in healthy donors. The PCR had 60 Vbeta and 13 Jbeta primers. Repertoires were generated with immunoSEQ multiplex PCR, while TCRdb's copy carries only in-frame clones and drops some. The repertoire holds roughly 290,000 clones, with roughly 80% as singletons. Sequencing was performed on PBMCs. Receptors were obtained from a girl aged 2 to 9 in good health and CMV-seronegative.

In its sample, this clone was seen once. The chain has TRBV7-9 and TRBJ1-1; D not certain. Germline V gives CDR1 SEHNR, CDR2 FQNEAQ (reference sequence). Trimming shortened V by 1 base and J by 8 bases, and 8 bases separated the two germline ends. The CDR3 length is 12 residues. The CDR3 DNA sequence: TGTGCCAGCAGCTTAGTTTCCGGGGAAGCTTTCTTT. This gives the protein CASSLVSGEAFF.

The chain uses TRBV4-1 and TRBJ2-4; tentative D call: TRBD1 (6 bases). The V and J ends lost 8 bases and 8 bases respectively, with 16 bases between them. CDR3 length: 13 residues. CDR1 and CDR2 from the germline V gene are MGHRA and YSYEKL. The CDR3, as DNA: TGCGCCAGCGGCTTGGGCAGGGGTGACATTCAGTACTTC. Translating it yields CASGLGRGDIQYF.

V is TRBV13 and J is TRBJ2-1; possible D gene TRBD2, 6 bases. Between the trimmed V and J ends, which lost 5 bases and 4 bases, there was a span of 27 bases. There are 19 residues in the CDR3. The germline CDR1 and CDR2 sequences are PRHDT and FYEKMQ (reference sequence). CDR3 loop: CASSPTRGTWERGYNEQFF. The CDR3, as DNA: TGTGCCAGCAGCCCAACGCGGGGTACCTGGGAGAGGGGATACAATGAGCAGTTCTTC.

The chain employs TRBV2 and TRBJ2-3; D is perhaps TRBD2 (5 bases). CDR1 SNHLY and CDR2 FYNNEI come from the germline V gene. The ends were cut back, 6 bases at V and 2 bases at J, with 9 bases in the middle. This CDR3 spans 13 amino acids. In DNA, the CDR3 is TGTGCCAGCAGGGGAGCGGACACAGATACGCAGTATTTT. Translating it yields CASRGADTDTQYF.

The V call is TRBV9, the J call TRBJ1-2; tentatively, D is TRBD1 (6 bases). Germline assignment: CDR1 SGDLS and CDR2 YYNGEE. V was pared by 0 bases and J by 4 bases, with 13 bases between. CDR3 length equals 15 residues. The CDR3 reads CASSVGPETGYGYTF. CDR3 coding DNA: TGTGCCAGCAGCGTAGGTCCGGAGACAGGCTATGGCTACACCTTC.

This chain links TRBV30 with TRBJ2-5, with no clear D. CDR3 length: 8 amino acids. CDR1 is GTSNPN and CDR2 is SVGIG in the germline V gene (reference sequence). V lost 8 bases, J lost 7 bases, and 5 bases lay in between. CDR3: CARATQYF. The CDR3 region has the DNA TGTGCCCGAGCGACCCAGTACTTC. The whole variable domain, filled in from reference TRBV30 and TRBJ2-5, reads SQTIHQWPATLVQPVGSPLSLECTVEGTSNPNLYWYRQAAGRGLQLLFYSVGIGQISSEVPQNLSASRPQDRQFILSSKKLLLSDSGFYLCARATQYFGPGTRLLVL.

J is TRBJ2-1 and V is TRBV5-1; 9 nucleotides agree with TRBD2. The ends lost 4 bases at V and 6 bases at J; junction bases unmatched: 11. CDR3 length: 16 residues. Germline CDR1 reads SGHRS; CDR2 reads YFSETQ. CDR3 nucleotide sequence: TGCGCCAGCAGCCCGCCGGGACTAGCTCTAGGCAATGAGCAGTTCTTC. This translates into CASSPPGLALGNEQFF.

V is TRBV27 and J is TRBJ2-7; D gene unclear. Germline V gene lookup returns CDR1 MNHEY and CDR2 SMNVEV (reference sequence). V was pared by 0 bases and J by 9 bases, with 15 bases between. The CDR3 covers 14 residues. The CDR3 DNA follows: TGTGCCAGCAGTTTATCGCGTTACATCTGGAGGCAGTACTTC. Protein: CASSLSRYIWRQYF.

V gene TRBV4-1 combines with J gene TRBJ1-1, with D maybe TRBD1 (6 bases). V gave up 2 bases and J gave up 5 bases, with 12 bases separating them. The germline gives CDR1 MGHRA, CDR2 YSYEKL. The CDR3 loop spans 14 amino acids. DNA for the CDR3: TGCGCCAGCAGCCAAACAGGGCCGGGTACTGAAGCTTTCTTT. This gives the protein CASSQTGPGTEAFF.

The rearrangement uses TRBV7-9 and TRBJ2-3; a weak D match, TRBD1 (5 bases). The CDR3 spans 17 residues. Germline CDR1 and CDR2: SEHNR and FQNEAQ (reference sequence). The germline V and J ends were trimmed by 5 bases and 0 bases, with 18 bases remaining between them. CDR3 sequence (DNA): TGTGCCAGCAGCCTATTCACAGGAGTCACTAGCACAGATACGCAGTATTTT. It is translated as CASSLFTGVTSTDTQYF. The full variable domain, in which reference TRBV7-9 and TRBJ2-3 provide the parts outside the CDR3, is DTGVSQNPRHKITKRGQNVTFRCDPISEHNRLYWYRQTLGQGPEFLTYFQNEAQLEKSRLLSDRFSAERPKGSFSTLEIQRTEQGDSAMYLCASSLFTGVTSTDTQYFGPGTRLTVL.

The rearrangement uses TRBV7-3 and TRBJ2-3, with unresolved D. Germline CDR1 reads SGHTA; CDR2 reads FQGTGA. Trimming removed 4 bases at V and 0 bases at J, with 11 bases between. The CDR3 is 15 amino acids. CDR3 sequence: CASSSMGLSTDTQYF. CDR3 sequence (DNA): TGTGCCAGCAGCTCGATGGGCCTAAGCACAGATACGCAGTATTTT.

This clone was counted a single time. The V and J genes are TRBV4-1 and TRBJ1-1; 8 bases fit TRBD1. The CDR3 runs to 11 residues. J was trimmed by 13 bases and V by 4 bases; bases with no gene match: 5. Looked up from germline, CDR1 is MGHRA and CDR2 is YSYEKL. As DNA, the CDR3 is TGCGCCAGCAGCCCGGGACAGGCTTATTTCTTT. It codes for CASSPGQAYFF.

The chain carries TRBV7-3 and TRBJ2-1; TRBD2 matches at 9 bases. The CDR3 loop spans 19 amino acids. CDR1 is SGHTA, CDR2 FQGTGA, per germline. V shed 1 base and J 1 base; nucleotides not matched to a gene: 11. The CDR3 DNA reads TGTGCCAGCAGCTTAAGAGCTAGCGGGGCGGTATTTTCCTACAATGAGCAGTTCTTC. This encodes CASSLRASGAVFSYNEQFF.

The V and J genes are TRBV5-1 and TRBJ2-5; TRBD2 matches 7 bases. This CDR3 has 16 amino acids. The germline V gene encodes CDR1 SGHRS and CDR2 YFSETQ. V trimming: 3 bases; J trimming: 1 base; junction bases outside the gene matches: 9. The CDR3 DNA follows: TGCGCCAGCAGCTCGGCACCTAGCGGAATCCAAGAGACCCAGTACTTC. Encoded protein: CASSSAPSGIQETQYF. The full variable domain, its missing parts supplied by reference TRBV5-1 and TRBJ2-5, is KAGVTQTPRYLIKTRGQQVTLSCSPISGHRSVSWYQQTPGQGLQFLFEYFSETQRNKGNFPGRFSGRQFSNSRSEMNVSTLELGDSALYLCASSSAPSGIQETQYFGPGTRLLVL.

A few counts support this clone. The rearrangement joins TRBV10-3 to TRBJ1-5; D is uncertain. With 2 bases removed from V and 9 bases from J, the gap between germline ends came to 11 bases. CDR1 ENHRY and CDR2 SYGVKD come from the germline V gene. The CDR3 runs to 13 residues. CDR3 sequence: CAISETIQLPQHF. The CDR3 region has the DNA TGTGCCATCAGTGAGACAATTCAGTTGCCCCAGCATTTT.

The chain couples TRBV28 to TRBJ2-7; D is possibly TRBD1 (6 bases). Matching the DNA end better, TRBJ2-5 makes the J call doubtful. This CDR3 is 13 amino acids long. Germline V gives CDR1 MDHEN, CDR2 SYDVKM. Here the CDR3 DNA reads TGTGCCAGCAGTTTCTGGGGGCGAGAGACCCAGTACTTC. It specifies CASSFWGRETQYF.

The CDR3 protein is CASSPGQVFRAQHF. The DNA for the CDR3 is TGTGCCAGCAGTCCGGGACAGGTATTTCGGGCCCAGCATTTT. This chain connects TRBV28 to TRBJ1-5; TRBD1 matches at 8 bases. The CDR3 contains 14 residues. Germline V gene data show CDR1 as MDHEN and CDR2 as SYDVKM. V lost 5 bases to trimming and J lost 11 bases; unmatched junction nucleotides: 11.

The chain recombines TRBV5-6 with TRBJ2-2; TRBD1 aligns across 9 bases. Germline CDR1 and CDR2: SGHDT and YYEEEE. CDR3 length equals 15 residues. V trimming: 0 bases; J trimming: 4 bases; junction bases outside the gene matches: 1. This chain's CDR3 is CASSLDRGLTGELFF. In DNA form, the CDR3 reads TGTGCCAGCAGCTTGGACAGGGGGCTCACCGGGGAGCTGTTTTTT.

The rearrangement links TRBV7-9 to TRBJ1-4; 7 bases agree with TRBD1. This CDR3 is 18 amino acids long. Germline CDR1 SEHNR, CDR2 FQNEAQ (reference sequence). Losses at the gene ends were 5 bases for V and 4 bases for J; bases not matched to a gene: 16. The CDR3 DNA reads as TGTGCCAGCAGCCTCCCAAAACAGGGGCTTAGGAGTAATGAAAAACTGTTTTTT. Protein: CASSLPKQGLRSNEKLFF.

The CDR3 sequence is CASSSYESRNTEAFF. CDR3 bases: TGTGCCAGCAGCTCCTACGAGAGTAGGAACACTGAAGCTTTCTTT. The J gene is TRBJ1-1, the V gene TRBV14; no clear D gene. With 5 bases removed from V and 1 base from J, the gap between germline ends came to 14 bases. Germline V lookup: CDR1 SGHDN, CDR2 FVKESK. The length of the CDR3 is 15 residues. Together with reference TRBV14 and TRBJ1-1, the CDR3 gives the full variable domain: EAGVTQFPSHSVIEKGQTVTLRCDPISGHDNLYWYRRVMGKEIKFLLHFVKESKQDESGMPNNRFLAERTGGTYSTLKVQPAELEDSGVYFCASSSYESRNTEAFFGQGTRLTVV.

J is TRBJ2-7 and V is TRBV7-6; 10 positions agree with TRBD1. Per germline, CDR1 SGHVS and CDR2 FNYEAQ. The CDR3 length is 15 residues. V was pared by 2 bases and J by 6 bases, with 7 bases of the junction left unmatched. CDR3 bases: TGTGCCAGCAGCTTAACCCCGGGACAGGGGCCCGAGCAGTACTTC. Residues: CASSLTPGQGPEQYF.

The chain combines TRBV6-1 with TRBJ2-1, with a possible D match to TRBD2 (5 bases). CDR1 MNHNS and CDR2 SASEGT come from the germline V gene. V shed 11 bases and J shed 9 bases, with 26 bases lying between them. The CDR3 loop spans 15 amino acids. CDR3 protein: CASRLSSTKGGEQFF. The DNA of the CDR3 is TGTGCCTCCCGTCTCTCTAGCACAAAAGGAGGTGAGCAGTTCTTC.

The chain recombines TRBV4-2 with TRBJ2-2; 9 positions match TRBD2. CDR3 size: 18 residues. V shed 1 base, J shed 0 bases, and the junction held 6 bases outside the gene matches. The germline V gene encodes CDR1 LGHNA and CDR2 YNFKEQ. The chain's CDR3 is CASSQGSSGASNTGELFF. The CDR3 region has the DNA TGTGCCAGCAGCCAAGGATCTAGCGGGGCCTCGAACACCGGGGAGCTGTTTTTT.

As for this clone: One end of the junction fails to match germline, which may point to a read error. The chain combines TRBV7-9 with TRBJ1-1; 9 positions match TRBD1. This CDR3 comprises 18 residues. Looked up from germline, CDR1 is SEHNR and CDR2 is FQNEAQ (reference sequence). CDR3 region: CSSSSVITRDRENTEAFF. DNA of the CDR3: TGTTCCAGCAGCTCCGTGATTACAAGGGACAGGGAAAACACTGAAGCTTTCTTT.

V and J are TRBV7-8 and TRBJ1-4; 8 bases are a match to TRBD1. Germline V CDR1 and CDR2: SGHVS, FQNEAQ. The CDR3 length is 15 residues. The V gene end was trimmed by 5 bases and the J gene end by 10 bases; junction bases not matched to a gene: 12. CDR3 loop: CASSERQGRLGKLFF. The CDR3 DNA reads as TGTGCCAGCAGCGAGCGACAGGGGAGGTTGGGAAAACTGTTTTTT.

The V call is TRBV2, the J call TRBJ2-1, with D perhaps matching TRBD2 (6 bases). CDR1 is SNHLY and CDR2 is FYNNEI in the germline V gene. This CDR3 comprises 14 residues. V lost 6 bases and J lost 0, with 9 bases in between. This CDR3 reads CASSAGLSYNEQFF. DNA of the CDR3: TGTGCCAGCAGCGCGGGACTCTCCTACAATGAGCAGTTCTTC.

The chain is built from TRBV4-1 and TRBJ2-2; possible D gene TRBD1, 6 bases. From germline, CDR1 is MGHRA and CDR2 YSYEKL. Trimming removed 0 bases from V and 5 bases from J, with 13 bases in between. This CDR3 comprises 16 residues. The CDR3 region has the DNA TGCGCCAGCAGCCAAGACAGGGGAGTAGGTACCGGGGAGCTGTTTTTT. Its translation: CASSQDRGVGTGELFF.

CDR3 region: CASSLWGQIYGYTF. The CDR3 nucleotides read TGTGCCAGCAGTCTGTGGGGACAGATTTATGGCTACACCTTC. V gene TRBV28 combines with J gene TRBJ1-2; 7 bases fit TRBD1. The CDR3 loop spans 14 amino acids. Germline CDR1 MDHEN, CDR2 SYDVKM. Unmatched junction bases numbered 8, after V lost 5 bases and J lost 5 bases.

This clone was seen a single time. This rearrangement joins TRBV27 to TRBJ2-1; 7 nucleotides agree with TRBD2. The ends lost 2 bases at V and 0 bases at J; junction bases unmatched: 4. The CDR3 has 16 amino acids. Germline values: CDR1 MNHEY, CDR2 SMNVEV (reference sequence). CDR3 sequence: CASSLDWGGSYNEQFF. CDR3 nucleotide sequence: TGTGCCAGCAGTTTAGATTGGGGGGGCTCCTACAATGAGCAGTTCTTC.

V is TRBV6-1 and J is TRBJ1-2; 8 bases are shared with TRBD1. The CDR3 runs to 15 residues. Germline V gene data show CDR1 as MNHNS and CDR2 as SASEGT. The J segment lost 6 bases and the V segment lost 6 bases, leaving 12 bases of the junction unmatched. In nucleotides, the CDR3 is TGTGCCAGCAGGCTGCCCGGGACAGGAGTCGATGGCTACACCTTC. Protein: CASRLPGTGVDGYTF.